Below are 5 T cell receptor beta chains sequenced from a single sample in a study of spatial heterogeneity in lung cancer. One entry per CDR3 protein results from TCRdb running MiXCR on the 5' RACE reads. The repertoire consists of more than 10,000 distinct CDR3 sequences, with approximately 15% occurring once and the leading ten covering around 40%. Sample time point: sample taken at primary tumor resection. Without sorting, whole RNA was sequenced from tumor, nontumor lung or frozen PBMC. The specimen was PBMCs, collected at surgery. The source is a male donor with early-stage non-small cell lung cancer.

This clonotype was counted many times. This chain links TRBV7-9 with TRBJ2-7, with no clear D. CDR1 is SEHNR, CDR2 FQNEAQ, per germline (reference sequence). The CDR3 is made up of 13 amino acids. V lost 1 base and J lost 0, with 4 bases in between. This CDR3 is CASSLDSSYEQYF. Here the CDR3 DNA reads TGTGCCAGCAGCTTAGACAGCTCCTACGAGCAGTACTTC.

This clonotype was recorded a few times. The rearrangement links TRBV13 to TRBJ2-5, with 7 bases matching TRBD1. J was trimmed by 4 bases and V by 4 bases; bases with no gene match: 9. The germline gives CDR1 PRHDT, CDR2 FYEKMQ (reference sequence). The CDR3 runs to 15 residues. CDR3 sequence reads: CASSSSRDSRETQYF. The CDR3 coding sequence is TGTGCCAGCAGCTCCTCTCGGGACAGTAGAGAGACCCAGTACTTC.

This clonotype was counted only a few times. This chain uses TRBV6-6 with TRBJ1-3, with unresolved D. CDR1 is MNHNY and CDR2 is SVGAGI in the germline V gene (reference sequence). The V end lost 2 bases, the J end lost 4 bases, and 12 bases lay between the germline ends. The CDR3 is 15 residues long. This CDR3 reads CASSYTTGPGNTIYF. The CDR3 nucleotides are TGTGCCAGCAGTTACACCACCGGACCGGGAAACACCATATATTTT.

This clonotype was counted ten times or more. The J gene is TRBJ2-1, the V gene TRBV12-3 or TRBV12-4; 7 bases line up with TRBD1. J gave up 5 bases and V 6 bases, and 4 bases lay outside the gene matches. This CDR3 has 13 amino acids. The CDR3 sequence: CASSGQDNNEQFF. CDR3 in DNA: TGTGCCAGCAGCGGACAGGACAACAATGAGCAGTTCTTC.

A few counts support this clonotype. The V and J genes are TRBV20-1 and TRBJ2-7, with TRBD1 matching 9 bases. Germline lookup yields CDR1 DFQATT and CDR2 SNEGSKA (reference sequence). The CDR3 sequence is 12 residues long. V was pared by 6 bases and J by 2 bases, with 2 bases of the junction left unmatched. The CDR3 spells CSADRGTYEQYF. In DNA, the CDR3 is TGCAGTGCGGACAGGGGAACCTACGAGCAGTACTTC.